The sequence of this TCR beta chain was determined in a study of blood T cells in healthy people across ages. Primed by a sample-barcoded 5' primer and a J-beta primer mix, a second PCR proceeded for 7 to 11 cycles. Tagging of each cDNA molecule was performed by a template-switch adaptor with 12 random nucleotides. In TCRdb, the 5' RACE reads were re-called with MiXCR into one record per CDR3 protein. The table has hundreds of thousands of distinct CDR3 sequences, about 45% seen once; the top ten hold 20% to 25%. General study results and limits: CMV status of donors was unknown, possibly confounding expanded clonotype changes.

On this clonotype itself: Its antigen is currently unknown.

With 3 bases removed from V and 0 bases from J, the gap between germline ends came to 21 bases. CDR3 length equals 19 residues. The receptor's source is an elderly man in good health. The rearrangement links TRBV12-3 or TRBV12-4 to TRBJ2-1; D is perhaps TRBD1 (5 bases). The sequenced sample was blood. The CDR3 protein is CASSFGFVTGPSSYNEQFF. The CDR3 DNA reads TGTGCCAGCAGTTTTGGGTTTGTAACAGGACCTAGCTCCTACAATGAGCAGTTCTTC.